This TCR beta chain was observed in a study of identifying expanded T cells in peripheral blood. Healthy donors had no documented immune events, such as infections, while sampled. Clones were sequenced by immunoSEQ multiplex PCR, and TCRdb holds only the in-frame ones, with some missing. Of approximately 63,000 clones listed, approximately 89% are singletons. On this clone itself: Its antigen is as yet unknown.

Points from the study as a whole: Differentially abundant clones: around 1.2 between replicates, about 17 at two to three weeks, roughly 18 at four. Clone count variance between approximately two-week samples rose with total template count.

The CDR3 has 15 residues. Deletions cut 5 bases from V and 0 bases from J, with 15 bases between. CDR1 and CDR2 (germline): SGDLS, YYNGEE. This TCR was sampled from a person aged 18 to 70 in good health. V usage is TRBV9 and J usage is TRBJ2-7; no definite D call. Material for sequencing was blood. The CDR3 DNA reads TGTGCCAGCAGTTTTACTCCGGAGAGCTCCTACGAGCAGTACTTC. Translated: CASSFTPESSYEQYF.